The entry below describes one T cell receptor (beta chain). No antigen is known for it. Sequencing was performed with immunoSEQ multiplex PCR; in TCRdb, only in-frame clones are kept and a portion is missing. Found here are about 90,000 clones, approximately 83% of them singletons; the top ten hold approximately 15%. Ipilimumab-mediated CTLA-4 blockade plus focal radiation was given to patients having chemo-refractory metastatic non-small-cell lung cancer. The sample originates from a study of radiotherapy plus CTLA-4 blockade in lung cancer. On the study more broadly: Among enrolled patients, over 15% responded and about 34% achieved disease control.

Study-wide findings and caveats: Reportedly, early blood T cell clone dynamics best predicted response, with interferon-beta. Tumor-origin TCR clones grew in blood after radiotherapy plus ipilimumab.

This CDR3 spans 15 amino acids. Trimming cost V 4 bases and J 3 bases, with 16 bases left between them. Germline V gives CDR1 LNHNV, CDR2 YYDKDF (reference sequence). This clonotype was sampled from a human donor with non-small cell lung cancer that progressed on radiotherapy plus ipilimumab. The chain links TRBV15 to TRBJ2-7; the D gene is possibly TRBD1 (5 bases). The input for sequencing was peripheral blood, taken from a patient treated with radiotherapy plus ipilimumab. Here the CDR3 DNA reads TGTGCCACCAGCAATACAGGACGACTCCACTACGAGCAGTACTTC. Protein: CATSNTGRLHYEQYF. Full variable domain (remainder filled in from reference TRBV15 and TRBJ2-7): DAMVIQNPRYQVTQFGKPVTLSCSQTLNHNVMYWYQQKSSQAPKLLFHYYDKDFNNEADTPDNFQSRRPNTSFCFLDIRSPGLGDTAMYLCATSNTGRLHYEQYFGPGTRLTVT.